These T cell receptor beta chains were read from a single sample in a study of T cell responses to AZD1222 COVID-19 vaccine. TCRdb's table, derived via immunoSEQ multiplex PCR, lists solely in-frame clones and lacks some. Of about 110,000 clones listed, around 88% are singletons. Sequencing used peripheral blood, obtained on day 0 of AZD1222 vaccination. The receptors come from an adult in good health. CDR3s leave out the opening cysteine and the closing phenylalanine or tryptophan.

j_call v_call cdr3_aa
TRBJ2-7 TRBV4-3 ASSHKRGSSYEQY
TRBJ2-1 TRBV7-2 ASSSGPWQF
TRBJ1-1 TRBV7-8 ASSLADSGRNTEAF
TRBJ2-2 TRBV12-3/TRBV12-4 ASSFVAGELF
TRBJ2-2 TRBV19 ATGTGELF
TRBJ1-2 TRBV6-1 ASSERDRGLMGYGYT
TRBJ2-3 TRBV7-2 ASSMDRGDTQY
TRBJ1-6 TRBV6-2/TRBV6-3 ASSPGTVPSPLH
TRBJ1-3 TRBV6-1 ASSEVSGNTIY
TRBJ1-2 TRBV9 ASSVDFMGRGDYGYT
TRBJ1-2 TRBV6-2/TRBV6-3 ASSSPGTGVYGYT
TRBJ1-2 TRBV7-9 ASSLEFGYT
TRBJ1-2 TRBV2 ASRLTGNYGYT
TRBJ2-2 TRBV6-2/TRBV6-3 ASSMGPTGELF
TRBJ2-3 TRBV18 ASSPRTATDTQY
TRBJ2-1 TRBV5-8 ASSFLGGNEQF
TRBJ1-2 TRBV7-8 ASSTDRMSSYT
TRBJ1-1 TRBV7-9 ASSLSTGYYLGAF
TRBJ2-5 TRBV4-3 ASSQEWGSTQETQY
TRBJ2-3 TRBV24-1 ATSRRQGGTDTQY
TRBJ2-7 TRBV15 ATSTPGGAFEQY
TRBJ1-2 TRBV20-1 SATGNGYT
TRBJ1-3 TRBV5-6 ASRSRAGNTIY
TRBJ2-2 TRBV7-2 ATQAGISTGELF
TRBJ2-3 TRBV5-8 ASSMNKGHKDTDTQY
TRBJ2-5 TRBV7-2 ASSGATLPETQY
TRBJ1-6 TRBV28 ASSWDADSPLH
TRBJ1-1 TRBV12-3/TRBV12-4 ASSLSGTEAF
TRBJ2-7 TRBV6-2/TRBV6-3 ASSYSETGFHEQY
TRBJ2-1 TRBV29-1 SVELAGGPWVEQF
TRBJ1-4 TRBV10-2 ASSDVGATNEKLF
TRBJ1-2 TRBV7-9 ASSLESQALYGYT
TRBJ1-1 TRBV12-3/TRBV12-4 ASSSNLNTEAF
TRBJ1-5 TRBV3-1/TRBV3-2 ASSQGGSYSNQPQH
TRBJ2-5 TRBV5-6 ASSLGVETQY
TRBJ1-4 TRBV28 ASRGNGEKLF
TRBJ1-5 TRBV19 ASTQGGHGQPQH
TRBJ2-5 TRBV2 ASSVEGLAGRETQY
TRBJ2-7 TRBV10-3 AISGGWGGDSYEQY
TRBJ1-1 TRBV4-3 ASSQGGATEAF
TRBJ2-4 TRBV5-6 ASSLVPMTIQY
TRBJ2-1 TRBV4-2 ASSQEAVNEQF